This T cell receptor beta chain was identified during a study of cytomegalovirus exposure and HLA in healthy donors. Overall study: Researchers found that roughly 77% of around 400 genotyped donors fell within the Caucasian-associated ancestry cluster.

Trimming stripped 0 bases from V and 0 bases from J, with 13 bases between. The CDR3 length is 17 residues. Germline V lookup: CDR1 MGHRA, CDR2 YSYEKL. 60 Vbeta and 13 Jbeta primers were used in PCR. The authors' processing: In a later analysis, of 80 million or so unique beta chains, roughly 9.9 million appeared in at least two donors. Clones were read by immunoSEQ multiplex PCR, and TCRdb kept only the in-frame ones, dropping some. That table gives V, J and clone size, and the DNA gave D and trimming. The data show approximately 91,000 clones, roughly 60% seen once. This TCR was recovered from a human donor in good health. V and J are TRBV4-1 and TRBJ2-3; weak D call: TRBD2 (5 bases). The source material was PBMCs. CDR3 in DNA: TGCGCCAGCAGCCAAGATCGGGGTACCTTTAGCACAGATACGCAGTATTTT. As protein: CASSQDRGTFSTDTQYF.